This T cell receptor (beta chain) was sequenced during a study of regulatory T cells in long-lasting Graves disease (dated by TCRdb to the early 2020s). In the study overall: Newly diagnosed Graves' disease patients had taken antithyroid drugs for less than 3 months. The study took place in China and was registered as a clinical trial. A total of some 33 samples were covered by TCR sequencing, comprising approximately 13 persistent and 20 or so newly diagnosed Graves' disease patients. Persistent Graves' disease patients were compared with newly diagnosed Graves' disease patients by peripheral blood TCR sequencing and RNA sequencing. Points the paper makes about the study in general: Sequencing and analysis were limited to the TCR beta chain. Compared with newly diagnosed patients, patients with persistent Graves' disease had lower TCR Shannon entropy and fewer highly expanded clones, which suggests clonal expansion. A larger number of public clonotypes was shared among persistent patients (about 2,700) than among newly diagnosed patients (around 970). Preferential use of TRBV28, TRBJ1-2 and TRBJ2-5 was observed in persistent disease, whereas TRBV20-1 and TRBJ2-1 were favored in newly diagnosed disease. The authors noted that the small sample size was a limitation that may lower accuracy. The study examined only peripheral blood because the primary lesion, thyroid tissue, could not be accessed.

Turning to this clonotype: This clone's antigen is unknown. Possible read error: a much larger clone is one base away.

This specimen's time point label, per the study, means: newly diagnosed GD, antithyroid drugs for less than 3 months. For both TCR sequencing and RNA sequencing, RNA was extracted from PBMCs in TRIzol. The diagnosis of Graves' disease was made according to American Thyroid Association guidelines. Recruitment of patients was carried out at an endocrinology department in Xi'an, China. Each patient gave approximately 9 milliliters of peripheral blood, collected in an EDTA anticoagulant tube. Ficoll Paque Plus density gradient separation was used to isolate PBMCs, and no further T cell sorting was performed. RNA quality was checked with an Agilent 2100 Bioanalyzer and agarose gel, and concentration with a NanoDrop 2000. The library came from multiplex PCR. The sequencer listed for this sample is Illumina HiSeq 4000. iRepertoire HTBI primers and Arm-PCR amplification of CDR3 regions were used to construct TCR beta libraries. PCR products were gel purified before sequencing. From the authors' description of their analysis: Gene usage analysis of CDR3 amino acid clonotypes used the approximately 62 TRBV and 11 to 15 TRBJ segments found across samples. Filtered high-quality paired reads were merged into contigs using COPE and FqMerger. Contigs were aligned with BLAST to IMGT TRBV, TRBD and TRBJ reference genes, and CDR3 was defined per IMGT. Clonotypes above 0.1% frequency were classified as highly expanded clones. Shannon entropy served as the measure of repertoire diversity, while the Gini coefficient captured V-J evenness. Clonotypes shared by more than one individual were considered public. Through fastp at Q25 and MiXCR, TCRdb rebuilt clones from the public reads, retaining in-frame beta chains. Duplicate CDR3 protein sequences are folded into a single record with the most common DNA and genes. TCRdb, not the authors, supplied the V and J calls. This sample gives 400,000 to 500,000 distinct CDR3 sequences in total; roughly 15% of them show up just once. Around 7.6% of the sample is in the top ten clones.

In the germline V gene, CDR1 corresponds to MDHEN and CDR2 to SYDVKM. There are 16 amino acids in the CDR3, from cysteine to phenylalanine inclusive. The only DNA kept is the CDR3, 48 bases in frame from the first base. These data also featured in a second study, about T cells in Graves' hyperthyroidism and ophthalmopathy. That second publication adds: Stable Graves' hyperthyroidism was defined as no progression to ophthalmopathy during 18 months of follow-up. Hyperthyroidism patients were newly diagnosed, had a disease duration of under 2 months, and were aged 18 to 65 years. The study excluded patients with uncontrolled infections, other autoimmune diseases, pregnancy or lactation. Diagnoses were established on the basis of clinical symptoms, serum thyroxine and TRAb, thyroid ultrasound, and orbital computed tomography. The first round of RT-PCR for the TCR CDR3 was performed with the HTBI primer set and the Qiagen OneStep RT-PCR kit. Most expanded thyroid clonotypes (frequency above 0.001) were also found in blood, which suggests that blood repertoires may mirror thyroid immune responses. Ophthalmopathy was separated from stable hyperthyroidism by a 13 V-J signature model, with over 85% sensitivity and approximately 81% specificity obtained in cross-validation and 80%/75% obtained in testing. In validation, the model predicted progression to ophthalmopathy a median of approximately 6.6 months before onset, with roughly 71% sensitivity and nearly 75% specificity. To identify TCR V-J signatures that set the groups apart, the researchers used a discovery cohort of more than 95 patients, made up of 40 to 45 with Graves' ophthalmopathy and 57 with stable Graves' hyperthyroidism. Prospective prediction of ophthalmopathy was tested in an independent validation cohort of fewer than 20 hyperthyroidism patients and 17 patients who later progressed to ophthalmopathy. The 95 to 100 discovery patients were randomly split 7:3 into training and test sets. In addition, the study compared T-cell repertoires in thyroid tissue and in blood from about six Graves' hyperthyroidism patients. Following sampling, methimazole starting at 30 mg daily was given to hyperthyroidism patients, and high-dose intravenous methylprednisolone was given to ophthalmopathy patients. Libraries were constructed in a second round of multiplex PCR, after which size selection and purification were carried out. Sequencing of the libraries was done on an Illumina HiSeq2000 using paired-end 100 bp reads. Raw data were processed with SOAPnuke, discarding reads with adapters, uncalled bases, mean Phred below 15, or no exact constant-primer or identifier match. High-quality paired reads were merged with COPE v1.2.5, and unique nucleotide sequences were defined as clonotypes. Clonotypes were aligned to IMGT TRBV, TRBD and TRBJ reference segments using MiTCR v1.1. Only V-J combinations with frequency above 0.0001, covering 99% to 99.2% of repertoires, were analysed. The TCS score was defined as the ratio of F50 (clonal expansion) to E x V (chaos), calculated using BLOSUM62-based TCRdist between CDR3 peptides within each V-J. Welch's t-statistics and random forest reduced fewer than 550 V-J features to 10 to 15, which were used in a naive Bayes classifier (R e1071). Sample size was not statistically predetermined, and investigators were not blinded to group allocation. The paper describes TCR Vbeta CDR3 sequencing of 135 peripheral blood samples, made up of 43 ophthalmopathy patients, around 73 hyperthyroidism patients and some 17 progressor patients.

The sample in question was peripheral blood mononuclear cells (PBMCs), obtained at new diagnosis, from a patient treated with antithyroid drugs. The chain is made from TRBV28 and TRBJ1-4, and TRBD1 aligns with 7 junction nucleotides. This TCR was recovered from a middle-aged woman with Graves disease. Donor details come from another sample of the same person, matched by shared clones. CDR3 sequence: CASSPQGDPTNEELFF. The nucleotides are TGTGCCAGCAGTCCCCAGGGGGACCCAACTAATGAAGAACTGTTTTTT.